This section outlines one T cell receptor beta chain sequence together with its context. Source study methods: Estimated nucleated cell counts came from reference gene primer amplification. Assay used: immunoSEQ multiplex PCR; TCRdb lists only in-frame clones, some missing. The V and J calls and the clone size are those of that table, but D and trimming were determined from the DNA. In the table there are roughly 280,000 clones, 75% to 90% of which are singletons. These data come from a study of blood T cell repertoires in COVID-19. Overall study context: The United States, Italy and Spain were the sources of the acute and convalescent COVID-19 samples. PBMCs, B-cell-depleted T cells, or T cells provided the cDNA or gDNA that made up the material.

The length of the CDR3 is 18 residues. In germline, CDR1 is SGHRS, CDR2 YFSETQ. The trim removed 7 bases at V and 0 bases at J, leaving 14 bases unmatched. The TCR was taken from a woman aged 45-65 years who had recovered from COVID-19. The chain is built from TRBV5-1 and TRBJ2-3; 10 bases agree with TRBD1. Source material: peripheral blood. The CDR3 region has the DNA TGCGCCAGCTTCCCCTCCGACAGGGGGCTTGGGAGCACAGATACGCAGTATTTT. Its translation: CASFPSDRGLGSTDTQYF.